These 11 T cell receptor beta chains were sequenced from one sample in a study of blood T cells in healthy people across ages. The second PCR ran roughly 6 to 12 cycles with a sample-barcoded 5' primer and J-beta primers. In TCRdb, the 5' RACE reads were re-called with MiXCR into one record per CDR3 protein. Of over a million distinct CDR3 sequences in the sample, approximately 42% were seen once. The sequenced material came from blood. The receptor set was obtained from a woman between 18 and 29 years old in good health.

This chain connects TRBV20-1 to TRBJ1-4, with D perhaps matching TRBD1 (6 bases). This CDR3 is built from 12 residues. V was trimmed by 5 bases and J by 8 bases, leaving 12 bases between them. The germline V gene encodes CDR1 DFQATT and CDR2 SNEGSKA (reference sequence). For the CDR3, the DNA is TGCAGTGCTCGGACGGGGGCGGAAAAACTGTTTTTT. This translates into CSARTGAEKLFF.

The J gene is TRBJ1-2, the V gene TRBV30, with TRBD1 matching over 8 bases. Germline loops: CDR1 GTSNPN, CDR2 SVGIG (reference sequence). V was pared by 5 bases and J by 4 bases, with 9 bases of the junction left unmatched. CDR3 length equals 14 residues. The CDR3 reads CAWGSGGYGYGYTF. CDR3 bases: TGTGCCTGGGGATCAGGGGGCTACGGCTATGGCTACACCTTC.

The rearrangement joins TRBV12-3 or TRBV12-4 to TRBJ1-1; the D gene is possibly TRBD1 (6 bases). Deletions cut 7 bases from V and 0 bases from J, with 21 bases between. This CDR3 has 17 residues. CDR3 loop: CASTGFFRQDMNTEAFF. The CDR3, as DNA: TGTGCCAGCACTGGTTTTTTTCGACAGGACATGAACACTGAAGCTTTCTTT.

This clonotype has ten or more counts. J is TRBJ2-1 and V is TRBV29-1; 7 positions match TRBD1. The CDR3 covers 12 residues. Germline V CDR1 and CDR2: SQVTM, ANQGSEA. The V gene end was trimmed by 4 bases and the J gene end by 4 bases; junction bases not matched to a gene: 1. In DNA form, the CDR3 reads TGCAGCGTTGCACAGGGGTACAATGAGCAGTTCTTC. Its translation is CSVAQGYNEQFF.

In the case of this clonotype: At one end the junction does not follow the germline gene, possibly because of a read error. The rearrangement links TRBV14 to TRBJ1-1; D uncertain. CDR1 SGHDN and CDR2 FVKESK come from the germline V gene. The CDR3 consists of 12 residues. In nucleotides, the CDR3 is TGTACCAGCAGCCGGTGGAACACTGAAGCTTTCTTT. This sequence encodes CTSSRWNTEAFF.

Comments on this clonotype: The junction differs from germline at one of its ends, possibly a read error. The chain links TRBV28 to TRBJ2-7; tentative D call: TRBD1 (7 bases). The CDR3 sequence is 15 residues long. Germline V CDR1 and CDR2: MDHEN, SYDVKM. CDR3 in DNA: TGTACCAGCAGTGGAGGGGGCACTCGCTCCTACGAGCAGTACTTC. It encodes CTSSGGGTRSYEQYF.

This chain uses TRBV24-1 with TRBJ2-1; possibly TRBD1 for D (7 bases). CDR1 is KGHDR, CDR2 SFDVKD, per germline. The CDR3 spans 17 residues. Deletions cut 3 bases from V and 4 bases from J, with 18 bases between. DNA of the CDR3: TGTGCCACCAGTGATCCCCGCGCAGGGGGGAGGTACAATGAGCAGTTCTTC. Translation: CATSDPRAGGRYNEQFF.

V and J are TRBV2 and TRBJ1-2; D may be TRBD1 (6 bases). The V and J ends lost 4 bases and 4 bases respectively, with 10 bases between them. CDR1 SNHLY and CDR2 FYNNEI come from the germline V gene. The CDR3 runs to 13 residues. The CDR3 DNA is TGTGCCAGCAGTGGGTCAGGGGTCTATGGCTACACCTTC. It specifies CASSGSGVYGYTF.

V and J are TRBV27 and TRBJ2-7; 13 positions match TRBD2. Germline V lookup: CDR1 MNHEY, CDR2 SMNVEV (reference sequence). The trim removed 6 bases at V and 9 bases at J, leaving 11 bases unmatched. The CDR3 spans 15 residues. The CDR3 coding sequence is TGTGCCAGCAGCGACCCGGGACTAGCGGGACTGGGGCAGTACTTC. Amino acids: CASSDPGLAGLGQYF.

This clonotype was seen more than once but under ten times. The chain recombines TRBV20-1 with TRBJ2-5, with 7 positions matching TRBD1. V shed 4 bases and J 1 base; nucleotides not matched to a gene: 9. The CDR3 runs to 15 residues. The V gene's germline CDR1 is DFQATT and CDR2 SNEGSKA (reference sequence). For the CDR3, the DNA is TGCAGTGCTAAGCGCGATGAGGGGGCCCAAGAGACCCAGTACTTC. This translates into CSAKRDEGAQETQYF.

This clonotype was seen a handful of times. J is TRBJ1-4 and V is TRBV5-1; D gene ambiguous. Deletions cut 6 bases from V and 0 bases from J, with 12 bases between. There are 15 residues in the CDR3. Germline loops: CDR1 SGHRS, CDR2 YFSETQ. The DNA for the CDR3 is TGCGCCAGCACCCCTCTGGGTGCAACTAATGAAAAACTGTTTTTT. Its protein is CASTPLGATNEKLFF.